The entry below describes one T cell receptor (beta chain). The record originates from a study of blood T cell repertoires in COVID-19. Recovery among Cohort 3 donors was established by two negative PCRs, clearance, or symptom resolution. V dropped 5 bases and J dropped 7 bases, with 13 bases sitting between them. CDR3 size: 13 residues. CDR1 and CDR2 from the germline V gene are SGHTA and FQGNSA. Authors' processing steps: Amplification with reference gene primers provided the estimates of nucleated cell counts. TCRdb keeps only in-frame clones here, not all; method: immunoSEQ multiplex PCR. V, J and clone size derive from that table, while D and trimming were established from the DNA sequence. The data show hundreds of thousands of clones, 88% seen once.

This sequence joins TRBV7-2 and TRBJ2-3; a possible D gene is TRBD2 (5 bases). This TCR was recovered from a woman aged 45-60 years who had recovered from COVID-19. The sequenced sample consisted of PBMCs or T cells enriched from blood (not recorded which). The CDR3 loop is CASSPPGLNTQYF. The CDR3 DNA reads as TGTGCCAGCAGCCCCCCGGGGTTAAATACGCAGTATTTT. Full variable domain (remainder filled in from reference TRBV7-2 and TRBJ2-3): GAGVSQSPSNKVTEKGKDVELRCDPISGHTALYWYRQSLGQGLEFLIYFQGNSAPDKSGLPSDRFSAERTGGSVSTLTIQRTQQEDSAVYLCASSPPGLNTQYFGPGTRLTVL.